The rows below give T cell receptor beta chains drawn from one sample of a study of shared clonotypes between healthy human individuals. The method was immunoSEQ multiplex PCR; TCRdb's version includes in-frame clones alone and lacks a portion of them. The sample includes over 2 million clones, 85% to 95% of them seen just once. Sequenced input: naive CD4+ T cells from PBMCs. The receptors were sampled from a man in his late teens or twenties in good health. Some clones in this sample may be carry-over from other donors' samples. Each CDR3 is given with its conserved first and last residue. D genes are given only for firm matches. The size entry is marked missing in some rows and otherwise reads once, few, many or a size class.

D gene	V gene	clone size	J gene	CDR3 length	CDR3 protein	CDR3 DNA
TRBD1	TRBV19	few	TRBJ1-1	13	CASRRTGNLKAFF	TGTGCCAGTAGACGGACAGGCAACCTGAAAGCTTTCTTT
TRBD1	TRBV27	-	TRBJ2-7	14	CASRRTGYSYEQYF	TGTGCCAGCAGAAGGACAGGGTATTCCTACGAGCAGTACTTC
TRBD1	TRBV28	-	TRBJ1-4	15	CASSPTGAANEKLFF	TGTGCCAGCAGTCCGACAGGGGCGGCTAATGAAAAACTGTTTTTT
TRBD1	TRBV27	-	TRBJ2-2	16	CASSTGQGNRVGELFF	TGTGCCAGCAGTACGGGACAGGGAAATAGAGTCGGGGAGCTGTTTTTT
-	TRBV18	-	TRBJ1-1	16	CASSHGQSNLNTEAFF	TGTGCCAGCTCCCACGGACAGTCGAACTTGAACACTGAAGCTTTCTTT
-	TRBV27	once	TRBJ1-1	15	CASRAAGTANTEAFF	TGTGCCAGCCGCGCCGCCGGGACGGCCAACACTGAAGCTTTCTTT
-	TRBV4-1	-	TRBJ1-1	13	CASTSSRNTEAFF	TGCGCCAGCACCTCCAGCAGGAACACTGAAGCTTTCTTT
-	TRBV11-1	-	TRBJ1-2	17	CASSHLPSSGTNYGYTF	TGTGCCAGCAGCCACCTCCCCTCTTCCGGGACAAACTATGGCTACACCTTC
TRBD1	TRBV5-4	-	TRBJ2-2	15	CASSLPTGGSGELFF	TGTGCCAGCAGCCTACCGACAGGGGGATCCGGGGAGCTGTTTTTT
-	TRBV7-9	-	TRBJ1-2	12	CASSLVVDGYTF	TGTGCCAGCAGCTTAGTCGTTGACGGCTACACCTTC
-	TRBV7-7	-	TRBJ2-1	13	CASSSGGSNEQFF	TGTGCCAGCAGCTCCGGCGGGTCCAATGAGCAGTTCTTC
-	TRBV7-2	-	TRBJ2-2	14	CASSFASITGELFF	TGTGCCAGCAGCTTCGCGTCAATCACCGGGGAGCTGTTTTTT
-	TRBV7-3	-	TRBJ2-7	15	CASSLGPPNSYEQYF	TGTGCCAGCAGCTTAGGGCCGCCAAACTCCTACGAGCAGTACTTC
-	TRBV7-9	-	TRBJ1-1	16	CASSLAEGVPNTEAFF	TGTGCCAGCAGCTTAGCGGAGGGTGTCCCGAACACTGAAGCTTTCTTT
-	TRBV5-1	-	TRBJ2-5	15	CASSLSAGAVETQYF	TGCGCCAGCAGCTTGAGCGCAGGGGCAGTAGAGACCCAGTACTTC
-	TRBV9	-	TRBJ1-2	14	CASSEGLLAYGYTF	TGTGCCAGCAGCGAGGGCCTGCTTGCCTATGGCTACACCTTC
TRBD2	TRBV18	-	TRBJ2-1	16	CASSPPGTSGRYEQFF	TGTGCCAGCTCACCACCTGGGACTAGCGGGAGGTATGAGCAGTTCTTC
-	TRBV6-1	-	TRBJ1-2	15	CASSEAGGVSSGYTF	TGTGCCAGCAGTGAAGCGGGCGGGGTTTCTAGCGGCTACACCTTC
-	TRBV5-1	-	TRBJ2-5	16	CASSHRAGLFQETQYF	TGCGCCAGCAGCCACCGGGCGGGGCTTTTCCAAGAGACCCAGTACTTC
-	TRBV2	-	TRBJ1-5	14	CASRENYSNQPQHF	TGTGCCAGCAGAGAGAACTATAGCAATCAGCCCCAGCATTTT
TRBD2	TRBV4-3	-	TRBJ2-3	18	CASSQEYGREWWTDTQYF	TGCGCCAGCAGCCAAGAATACGGGCGGGAGTGGTGGACAGATACGCAGTATTTT
-	TRBV2	few	TRBJ1-1	12	CASSERAGEAFF	TGTGCCAGCAGTGAACGGGCAGGTGAAGCTTTCTTT
-	TRBV2	-	TRBJ1-2	13	CASSAQSDYGYTF	TGTGCCAGCAGTGCACAATCTGACTATGGCTACACCTTC
TRBD1	TRBV7-2	-	TRBJ1-2	14	CASSSTGTGFGYTF	TGTGCCAGCAGCTCTACCGGGACAGGTTTTGGGTACACCTTC
-	TRBV28	-	TRBJ2-3	14	CASSLLHTLNTQYF	TGTGCCAGCAGTTTATTACACACATTAAATACGCAGTATTTT
-	TRBV28	-	TRBJ1-5	15	CASSSGSWSNQPQHF	TGTGCCAGCAGCTCAGGGAGCTGGAGCAATCAGCCCCAGCATTTT
-	TRBV27	-	TRBJ2-5	17	CASSLFPPPIGRETQYF	TGTGCCAGCAGTTTATTTCCCCCCCCCATCGGGCGAGAGACCCAGTACTTC
TRBD2	TRBV4-2	-	TRBJ2-7	15	CASSQEGGSLHEQYF	TGTGCCAGCAGCCAAGAGGGCGGGAGTCTCCACGAGCAGTACTTC
TRBD2	TRBV25-1	-	TRBJ2-7	15	CASSSLAAGAYEQYF	TGTGCCAGCTCTTCTCTAGCGGCCGGAGCCTACGAGCAGTACTTC
-	TRBV7-2	-	TRBJ2-5	14	CASSLAGGVETQYF	TGTGCCAGCAGCTTAGCGGGAGGAGTTGAGACCCAGTACTTC
-	TRBV29-1	-	TRBJ1-1	11	CSVGGATEAFF	TGCAGCGTTGGAGGGGCCACTGAAGCTTTCTTT
-	TRBV28	few	TRBJ1-1	13	CASSLRFNTEAFF	TGTGCCAGCAGTTTGCGGTTCAACACTGAAGCTTTCTTT
-	TRBV15	-	TRBJ2-7	16	CATSRERNIRQYEQYF	TGTGCCACCAGCAGAGAGAGGAATATTAGGCAGTACGAGCAGTACTTC
-	TRBV19	-	TRBJ2-7	18	CASSTLTTGTASPYEQYF	TGTGCCAGTAGTACACTGACAACAGGGACCGCATCTCCTTACGAGCAGTACTTC
-	TRBV7-6	-	TRBJ2-1	15	CASSLAGTFYNEQFF	TGTGCCAGCAGCTTAGCCGGAACGTTCTACAATGAGCAGTTCTTC
TRBD2	TRBV2	-	TRBJ2-5	15	CASTGSGGPQETQYF	TGTGCCAGCACGGGGAGCGGGGGGCCCCAAGAGACCCAGTACTTC
TRBD1	TRBV12-5	-	TRBJ2-2	16	CASGLGGQGAGGELFF	TGTGCTAGTGGTTTGGGCGGACAGGGGGCCGGCGGGGAGCTGTTTTTT
-	TRBV5-1	-	TRBJ1-2	13	CASSSGPRDGYTF	TGCGCCAGCAGCTCGGGGCCGAGGGATGGCTACACCTTC
TRBD1	TRBV11-2	-	TRBJ1-3	15	CASSLWQGAGNTIYF	TGTGCCAGCAGCTTATGGCAGGGGGCCGGAAACACCATATATTTT
TRBD1	TRBV29-1	-	TRBJ2-1	14	CSARGQGPNNEQFF	TGCAGCGCCCGAGGACAGGGGCCAAACAATGAGCAGTTCTTC
-	TRBV6-1	-	TRBJ2-1	15	CASGETFGHNNEQFF	TGTGCCAGCGGGGAAACCTTCGGACATAACAATGAGCAGTTCTTC
TRBD1	TRBV2	once	TRBJ2-7	14	CASSERRGLDEQYF	TGTGCCAGCAGTGAACGCAGGGGGTTGGACGAGCAGTACTTC
-	TRBV9	-	TRBJ1-1	13	CASSANLGTEAFF	TGTGCCAGCAGCGCCAATTTGGGCACTGAAGCTTTCTTT
-	TRBV5-1	-	TRBJ2-1	15	CASSLDSTSYNEQFF	TGCGCCAGCAGCTTGGACAGTACCTCCTACAATGAGCAGTTCTTC
-	TRBV7-9	-	TRBJ1-1	14	CASSFGGLATEAFF	TGTGCCAGCAGCTTTGGGGGCTTGGCCACTGAAGCTTTCTTT
TRBD1	TRBV19	-	TRBJ2-2	16	CASSPMGQQNTGELFF	TGTGCCAGTAGTCCGATGGGACAGCAGAACACCGGGGAGCTGTTTTTT